This is a list of T cell receptor beta chains from one sample in a study of OX40 agonist ivuxolimab in advanced cancers. Clones were read by immunoSEQ multiplex PCR, and TCRdb kept only the in-frame ones, dropping some. Of roughly 25,000 clones in the sample, approximately 80% were seen once. The sequencing here drew on CD4+ or CD8+ T cells sorted from blood, taken in a trial of the OX40 agonist ivuxolimab. The source is an adult with an advanced solid tumor such as melanoma, head and neck, liver or kidney cancer. Each CDR3 is given with its conserved first and last residue. A D gene is named only where the DNA matches it firmly. The size entry is marked missing in some rows and otherwise reads once, few, many or a size class.

j_call,d_call,v_call,cdr3_length,clone_size,cdr3_aa,cdr3_nt
TRBJ2-7,NA,TRBV25-1,14,once,CASSEIQDGYEQYF,TGTGCCAGCAGTGAAATTCAGGACGGATACGAGCAGTACTTC
TRBJ2-7,TRBD1,TRBV5-1,14,NA,CASSLWTGPYEQYF,TGCGCCAGCAGCTTGTGGACAGGGCCCTACGAGCAGTACTTC
TRBJ1-6,NA,TRBV9,14,few,CASSPKENNSPLHF,TGTGCCAGCAGCCCGAAGGAGAATAATTCACCCCTCCACTTT
TRBJ2-7,TRBD1,TRBV4-1,18,NA,CASSQVPGTGGSSYEQYF,TGCGCCAGCAGCCAAGTCCCCGGGACAGGGGGTAGCTCCTACGAGCAGTACTTC
TRBJ2-1,NA,TRBV7-9,16,medium-sized,CASSSLGTYSENEQFF,TGTGCCAGCAGCTCGCTCGGGACATACTCCGAGAATGAGCAGTTCTTC
TRBJ2-7,NA,TRBV4-2,16,once,CASSQGRDTYSYEQYF,TGTGCCAGCAGCCAAGGCCGGGACACCTACTCCTACGAGCAGTACTTC
TRBJ1-2,NA,TRBV11-2,17,NA,CASSTRGYGATSSGYTF,TGTGCCAGCAGCACTAGGGGATACGGCGCCACAAGCTCTGGCTACACCTTC
TRBJ2-5,TRBD2,TRBV10-3,20,NA,CAISVSEETSGRGRQETQYF,TGTGCCATCAGTGTTAGCGAGGAGACTAGCGGGAGGGGACGCCAAGAGACCCAGTACTTC
TRBJ2-5,NA,TRBV28,14,NA,CASSSWTREETQYF,TGTGCCAGCAGTTCTTGGACCCGGGAAGAGACCCAGTACTTC
TRBJ2-3,TRBD1,TRBV2,16,NA,CASRNDRGNPTDTQYF,TGTGCCAGCAGAAACGACAGGGGGAATCCCACAGATACGCAGTATTTT
TRBJ2-2,NA,TRBV11-2,12,NA,CASSLDLGELFF,TGTGCCAGCAGCTTAGATCTCGGGGAGCTGTTTTTT
TRBJ2-3,NA,TRBV6-1,16,NA,CASSELGGSGTDTQYF,TGTGCCAGCAGTGAACTTGGAGGGAGCGGCACAGATACGCAGTATTTT
TRBJ1-2,TRBD1,TRBV28,14,NA,CASSLNEGAYGYTF,TGTGCCAGCAGTTTAAACGAGGGGGCTTATGGCTACACCTTC
TRBJ1-5,TRBD1,TRBV7-2,17,NA,CASSFSIGQGSDQPQHF,TGTGCCAGCAGCTTTTCAATCGGACAGGGATCGGATCAGCCCCAGCATTTT
TRBJ2-7,NA,TRBV7-9,13,once,CASSLVGPYEQYF,TGTGCCAGCAGCTTAGTAGGGCCCTACGAGCAGTACTTC
TRBJ2-5,TRBD2,TRBV6-4,16,NA,CASSDSTGEGSSTQYF,TGTGCCAGCAGTGACTCGACGGGGGAGGGTAGTTCGACCCAGTACTTC
TRBJ1-2,NA,TRBV30,13,NA,CAWGETSNYGYTF,TGTGCCTGGGGTGAAACTTCTAACTATGGCTACACCTTC
TRBJ2-7,NA,TRBV19,14,NA,CASSPIGGFYEQYF,TGTGCCAGTAGTCCTATTGGTGGGTTCTACGAGCAGTACTTC
TRBJ1-6,NA,TRBV6-1,15,NA,CASSEGSGEISPLHF,TGTGCCAGCAGTGAAGGATCAGGGGAGATTTCACCCCTCCACTTT
TRBJ2-7,TRBD2,TRBV7-8,14,NA,CASSFSGGSYEQYF,TGTGCCAGCAGCTTCTCGGGGGGCTCCTACGAGCAGTACTTC
TRBJ1-1,TRBD1,TRBV2,19,NA,CASSEASHYRGPMNTEAFF,TGTGCCAGCAGTGAAGCGTCACACTACAGGGGGCCAATGAACACTGAAGCTTTCTTT
TRBJ1-2,NA,TRBV29-1,14,few,CSVQEGNVNYGYTF,TGCAGCGTCCAGGAAGGGAATGTTAACTATGGCTACACCTTC
TRBJ2-7,TRBD2,TRBV5-1,15,NA,CASSEGLAGAYEQYF,TGCGCCAGCAGCGAGGGACTAGCGGGGGCCTACGAGCAGTACTTC
TRBJ2-7,TRBD2,TRBV6-5,15,NA,CASSRGLAGSYEQYF,TGTGCCAGCAGCCGGGGACTAGCAGGCTCCTACGAGCAGTACTTC
TRBJ2-3,TRBD1,TRBV27,16,NA,CASSFGQDPGTDTQYF,TGTGCCAGCAGTTTTGGACAGGACCCCGGCACAGATACGCAGTATTTT
TRBJ1-5,NA,TRBV28,14,NA,CASSLEQGYQPQHF,TGTGCCAGCAGTTTAGAACAGGGTTATCAGCCCCAGCATTTT
TRBJ2-1,NA,TRBV5-5,12,NA,CASSPQTPQQFF,TGTGCCAGCAGCCCGCAGACACCGCAGCAGTTCTTC
TRBJ2-7,TRBD1,TRBV15,14,NA,CATSREDRGYEQYF,TGTGCCACCAGCAGAGAGGACAGGGGCTACGAGCAGTACTTC
TRBJ1-5,NA,TRBV19,17,NA,CASSIYGVGGINQPQHF,TGTGCCAGTAGTATCTATGGGGTTGGGGGAATCAATCAGCCCCAGCATTTT
TRBJ2-6,NA,TRBV6-1,14,NA,CASGTGSGANVLTF,TGTGCCAGTGGCACAGGGTCTGGGGCCAACGTCCTGACTTTC
TRBJ2-3,NA,TRBV5-1,13,NA,CASSLGDPDTQYF,TGCGCCAGCAGCTTGGGTGACCCAGATACGCAGTATTTT
TRBJ2-1,TRBD2,TRBV29-1,15,NA,CSVGTGTSFRNEQFF,TGCAGCGTTGGCACCGGGACTAGCTTTCGTAATGAGCAGTTCTTC
TRBJ2-5,NA,TRBV7-9,16,NA,CASSLAWSGSQETQYF,TGTGCCAGCAGCTTAGCGTGGTCAGGGTCCCAGGAGACCCAGTACTTC
TRBJ2-7,TRBD1,TRBV11-2,14,NA,CASSWGTGGYEQYF,TGTGCCAGCAGCTGGGGGACAGGGGGATACGAGCAGTACTTC
TRBJ2-2,NA,TRBV4-1,15,few,CASSLRPGDTGELFF,TGCGCCAGCAGCCTGAGACCGGGGGACACCGGGGAGCTGTTTTTT
TRBJ2-7,NA,TRBV14,13,NA,CASSQDRGNEQYF,TGTGCCAGCAGCCAAGATAGGGGGAACGAGCAGTACTTC
TRBJ2-7,TRBD1,TRBV5-6,13,NA,CASSYGTVDEQYF,TGTGCCAGCAGTTACGGGACAGTGGACGAGCAGTACTTC
TRBJ2-7,TRBD1,TRBV7-8,16,few,CASSPTGDRVAYEQYF,TGTGCCAGCAGCCCTACCGGGGACAGGGTCGCCTACGAGCAGTACTTC
TRBJ2-1,TRBD2,TRBV19,14,NA,CASTVAGGPNEQFF,TGTGCCAGTACGGTAGCGGGGGGGCCAAATGAGCAGTTCTTC
TRBJ1-2,TRBD1,TRBV4-1,18,NA,CASSHHTGTGIPNYGYTF,TGCGCCAGCAGCCATCATACCGGGACAGGAATACCTAACTATGGCTACACCTTC
TRBJ2-1,NA,TRBV11-3,16,NA,CASTTRGMGFSNEQFF,TGTGCCAGCACCACAAGGGGGATGGGCTTTTCAAATGAGCAGTTCTTC
TRBJ2-7,TRBD1,TRBV5-1,15,few,CASSLEDRDLYEQYF,TGCGCCAGCAGCTTGGAGGACAGGGACCTCTACGAGCAGTACTTC
TRBJ2-1,TRBD2,TRBV19,16,few,CASSIAWLAGVNEQFF,TGTGCCAGTAGTATAGCATGGCTAGCGGGAGTCAATGAGCAGTTCTTC
TRBJ1-2,NA,TRBV11-2,13,NA,CASSLGTDYGYTF,TGTGCCAGCAGCTTAGGGACAGACTATGGCTACACCTTC
TRBJ2-2,NA,TRBV21-1,16,few,CASSKDVTKNTGELFF,TGTGCCAGCAGCAAAGATGTCACAAAAAACACCGGGGAGCTGTTTTTT